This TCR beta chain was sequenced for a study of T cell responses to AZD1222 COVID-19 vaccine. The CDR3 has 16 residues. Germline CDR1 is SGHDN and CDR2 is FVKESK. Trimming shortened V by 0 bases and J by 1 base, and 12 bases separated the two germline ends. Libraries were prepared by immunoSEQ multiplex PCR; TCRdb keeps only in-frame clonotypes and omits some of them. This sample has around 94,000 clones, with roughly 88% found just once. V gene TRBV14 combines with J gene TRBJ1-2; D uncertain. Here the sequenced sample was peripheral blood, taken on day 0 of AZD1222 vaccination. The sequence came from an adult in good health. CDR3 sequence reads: CASSQDLHSSNYGYTF. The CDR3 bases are TGTGCCAGCAGCCAAGATTTGCACAGCAGTAACTATGGCTACACCTTC. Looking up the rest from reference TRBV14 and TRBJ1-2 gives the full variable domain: EAGVTQFPSHSVIEKGQTVTLRCDPISGHDNLYWYRRVMGKEIKFLLHFVKESKQDESGMPNNRFLAERTGGTYSTLKVQPAELEDSGVYFCASSQDLHSSNYGYTFGSGTRLTVV.